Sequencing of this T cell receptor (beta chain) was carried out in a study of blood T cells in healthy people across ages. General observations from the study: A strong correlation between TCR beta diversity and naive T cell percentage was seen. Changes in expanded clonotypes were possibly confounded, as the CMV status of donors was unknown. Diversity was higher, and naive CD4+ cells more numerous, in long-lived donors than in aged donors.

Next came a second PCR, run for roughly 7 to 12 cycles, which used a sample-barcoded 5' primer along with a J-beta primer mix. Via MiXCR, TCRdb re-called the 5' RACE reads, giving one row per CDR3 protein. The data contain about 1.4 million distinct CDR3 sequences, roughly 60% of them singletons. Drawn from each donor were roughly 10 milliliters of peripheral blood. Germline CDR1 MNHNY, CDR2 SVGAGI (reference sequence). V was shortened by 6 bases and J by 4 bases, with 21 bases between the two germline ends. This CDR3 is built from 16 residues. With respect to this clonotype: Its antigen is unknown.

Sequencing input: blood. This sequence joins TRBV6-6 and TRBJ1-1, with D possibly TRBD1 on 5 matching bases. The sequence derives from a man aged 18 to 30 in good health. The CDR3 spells CASSASGGGLSTEAFF. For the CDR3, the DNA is TGTGCCAGCAGCGCAAGCGGGGGGGGGTTGAGCACTGAAGCTTTCTTT.